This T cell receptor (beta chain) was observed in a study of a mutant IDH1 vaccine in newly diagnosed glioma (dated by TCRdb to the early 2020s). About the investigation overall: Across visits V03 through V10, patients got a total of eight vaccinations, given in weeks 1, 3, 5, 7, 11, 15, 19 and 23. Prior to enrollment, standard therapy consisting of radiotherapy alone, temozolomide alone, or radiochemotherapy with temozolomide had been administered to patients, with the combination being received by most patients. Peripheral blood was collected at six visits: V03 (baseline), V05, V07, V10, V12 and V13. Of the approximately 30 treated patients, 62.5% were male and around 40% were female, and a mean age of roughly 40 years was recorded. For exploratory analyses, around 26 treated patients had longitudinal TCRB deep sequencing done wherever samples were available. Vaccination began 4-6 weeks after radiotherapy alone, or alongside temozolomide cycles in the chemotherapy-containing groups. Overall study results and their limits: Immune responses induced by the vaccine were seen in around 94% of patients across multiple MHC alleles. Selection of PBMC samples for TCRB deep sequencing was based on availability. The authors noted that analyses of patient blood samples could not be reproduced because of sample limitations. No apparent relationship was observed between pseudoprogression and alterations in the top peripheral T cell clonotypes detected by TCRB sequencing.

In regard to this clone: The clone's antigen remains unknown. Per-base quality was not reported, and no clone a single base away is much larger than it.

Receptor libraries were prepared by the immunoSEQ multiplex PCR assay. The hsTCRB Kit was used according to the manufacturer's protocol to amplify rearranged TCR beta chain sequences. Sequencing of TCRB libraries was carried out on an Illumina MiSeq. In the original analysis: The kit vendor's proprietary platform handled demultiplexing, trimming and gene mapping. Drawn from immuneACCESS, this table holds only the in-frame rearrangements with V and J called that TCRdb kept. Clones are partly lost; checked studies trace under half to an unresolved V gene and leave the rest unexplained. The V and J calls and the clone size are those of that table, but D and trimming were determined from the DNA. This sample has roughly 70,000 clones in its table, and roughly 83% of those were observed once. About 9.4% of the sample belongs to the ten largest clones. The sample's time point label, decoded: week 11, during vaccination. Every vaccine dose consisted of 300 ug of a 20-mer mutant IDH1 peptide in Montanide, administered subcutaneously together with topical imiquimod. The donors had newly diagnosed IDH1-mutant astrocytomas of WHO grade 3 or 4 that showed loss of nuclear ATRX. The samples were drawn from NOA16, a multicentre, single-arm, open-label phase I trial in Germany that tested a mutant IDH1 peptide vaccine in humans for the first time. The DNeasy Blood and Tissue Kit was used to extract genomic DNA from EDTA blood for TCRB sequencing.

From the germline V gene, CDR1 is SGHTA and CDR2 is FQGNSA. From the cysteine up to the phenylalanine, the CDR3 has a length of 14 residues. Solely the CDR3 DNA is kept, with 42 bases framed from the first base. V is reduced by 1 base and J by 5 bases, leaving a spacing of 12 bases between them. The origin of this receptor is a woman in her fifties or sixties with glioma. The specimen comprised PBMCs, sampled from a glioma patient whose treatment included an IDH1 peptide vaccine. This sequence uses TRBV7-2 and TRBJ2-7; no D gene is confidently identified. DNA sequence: TGTGCCAGCAGCTTAGGCCGGGCAGGCCACGAGCAGTACTTC. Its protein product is CASSLGRAGHEQYF.